What follows is one TCR beta chain and its context. Antigen: not known. This entry belongs to a study of human T cells and chemical hapten exposure. One entry per CDR3 protein results from TCRdb running MiXCR on the RACE reads. Among under 85,000 distinct CDR3 sequences listed, 10% were seen once. The study, taken as a whole, reports: Versus controls, expanded TCRs had significantly more large CDR3 similarity clusters.

The germline CDR1 and CDR2 sequences are LGHNA and YNFKEQ. CDR3 size: 13 residues. Trimming shortened V by 1 base and J by 4 bases, and 7 bases separated the two germline ends. Time point meaning: patch test 1, 2 weeks after DPC sensitization. Treatment here: therapeutic diphenylcyclopropenone sensitization with weekly scalp DPC. The sequence derives from a woman aged 50 to 60 with alopecia areata. Some clones in this sample may be carry-over from other donors' samples. The chain uses TRBV4-2 and TRBJ2-5; tentative D call: TRBD2 (6 bases). The specimen comprised whole blood, sampled in connection with sensitization to the hapten diphenylcyclopropenone (DPC). CDR3 loop: CASSQAEGETQYF. The CDR3, as DNA: TGTGCCAGCAGCCAAGCGGAGGGAGAGACCCAGTACTTC.